This TCR beta chain originates from a study of T cell changes during pregnancy in multiple sclerosis. Clones were read by immunoSEQ multiplex PCR, and TCRdb kept only the in-frame ones, dropping some. The table lists around 36,000 clones, roughly nine tenths of them singletons. This sample comprised CD8+ T cells from peripheral blood mononuclear cells, obtained before pregnancy. This sequence was found in a female donor with multiple sclerosis, enrolled in a pregnancy study.

The CDR3 coding sequence is TGTGCCAGCAGCTTAGCCGGGACTAGCGGGAGGTTCCAAGAGACCCAGTACTTC. Residues: CASSLAGTSGRFQETQYF. The chain couples TRBV13 to TRBJ2-5, with 15 bases lining up with TRBD2. Germline CDR1 is PRHDT and CDR2 is FYEKMQ (reference sequence). This CDR3 contains 18 residues. V shed 1 base and J 1 base; nucleotides not matched to a gene: 4.